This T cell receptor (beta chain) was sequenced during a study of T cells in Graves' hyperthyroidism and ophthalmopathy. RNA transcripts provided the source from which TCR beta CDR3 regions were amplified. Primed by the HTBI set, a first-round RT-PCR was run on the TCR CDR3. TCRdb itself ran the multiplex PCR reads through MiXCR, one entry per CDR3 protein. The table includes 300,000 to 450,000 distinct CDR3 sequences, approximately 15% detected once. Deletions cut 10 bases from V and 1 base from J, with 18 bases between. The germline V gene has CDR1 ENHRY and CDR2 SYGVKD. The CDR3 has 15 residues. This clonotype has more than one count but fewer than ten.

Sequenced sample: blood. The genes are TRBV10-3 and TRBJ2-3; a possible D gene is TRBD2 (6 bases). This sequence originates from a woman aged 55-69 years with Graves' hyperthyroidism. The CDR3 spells CATQPGLAGTDTQYF. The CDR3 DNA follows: TGTGCCACGCAACCGGGACTCGCTGGCACAGATACGCAGTATTTT.